In this sample, the clone carrying this T cell receptor (beta chain) turned up many times. Its antigen is as yet unknown. The data originate from a study of Graves' ophthalmopathy and Graves' hyperthyroidism. The study, taken as a whole, reports: Thyroid clonotypes that were expanded above 0.001 frequency mostly also appeared in blood.

Researchers took RNA transcripts and amplified TCR beta CDR3 regions from them. RT-PCR was first run with HTBI primers, then multiplex PCR in a second round. TCRdb fed the multiplex PCR reads into MiXCR, producing one record per CDR3 protein. The sample consists of 650,000 to 900,000 distinct CDR3 sequences, 40% of them appearing once. The CDR3 consists of 13 residues. The germline gives CDR1 SNHLY, CDR2 FYNNEI. Trimming removed 9 bases from V and 4 bases from J; junction bases left unmatched: 7. This receptor was identified in an adult man with Graves' ophthalmopathy. Sequencing was done on a sample of peripheral blood. This rearrangement joins TRBV2 to TRBJ2-7; 9 bases match TRBD1. CDR3 bases: TGTGCCAGAGGACAGGGGCCCCTATACGAGCAGTACTTC. Translating it yields CARGQGPLYEQYF.